This T cell receptor beta chain was sequenced during a study of response to subunit inactivated influenza vaccine. TCRdb reprocessed the RT-PCR reads with MiXCR, giving one entry per CDR3 protein. The sample carries just under 550,000 distinct CDR3 sequences, approximately 20% recorded once. This clonotype was seen a handful of times. With 0 bases clipped from V and 4 bases from J, the junction kept 8 bases outside the gene matches. The CDR3 totals 16 residues. The germline gives CDR1 SGHTA, CDR2 FQGNSA. This sample also belongs to another study, concerning T cells expressing NK-cell markers. That investigation notes: UMIs accompanied the 5'RACE template switching by which TCR beta cDNA was made. Dominant NKG2C+ clonotype frequencies of 1.0-7.0% of CD8+ T cells were measured in over 5 donors. Topping the CD3+CD56-NKG2C+ fraction as well were these clonotypes, in a few donors.

The sample consisted of CD4+ T cells sorted from PBMCs, taken about 12 days after vaccination. This sequence originates from a man aged 50-59 years who received an inactivated influenza vaccine. This chain uses TRBV7-2 with TRBJ2-7, with 8 bases lining up with TRBD1. CDR3 sequence (DNA): TGTGCCAGCAGCTTAGCCGGGACAGGTTTTGGGTACGAGCAGTACTTC. It yields the protein CASSLAGTGFGYEQYF.